What follows are 20 T cell receptor beta chains derived from one specimen sequenced in a study of regulatory T cells in long-lasting Graves disease (dated by TCRdb to about 2021). Library preparation used multiplex PCR. TCRdb names Illumina HiSeq 4000 as the instrument used. To build TCR beta libraries, CDR3 regions were amplified by Arm-PCR using iRepertoire HTBI primers. TCRdb took the public reads, trimmed them with fastp at Q25, ran MiXCR for clone calling and kept in-frame beta chains. Every distinct CDR3 protein forms one entry, paired with its most common genes and DNA. The sample data list hundreds of thousands of distinct CDR3 sequences, and about 15% of these were observed just once. The top ten clonotypes cover 15% to 20% of the sample. The time point label for this specimen denotes: newly diagnosed GD, antithyroid drugs for less than 3 months. For both TCR sequencing and RNA sequencing, RNA was extracted from PBMCs in TRIzol.

The sample was also linked to a second study, of T cells in Graves' hyperthyroidism and ophthalmopathy.

The sample consisted of peripheral blood mononuclear cells (PBMCs), taken at new diagnosis, from a patient treated with antithyroid drugs. The receptors originated from a woman younger than 45 with Graves disease. Donor details come from another sample of the same person, matched by shared clones.

This chain joins TRBV7-9 and TRBJ2-7; D is ambiguous. V gave up 5 bases and J gave up 0 bases, with 11 bases separating them. CDR3 length: 14 residues. CDR1 is SEHNR, CDR2 FQNEAQ, per germline (reference sequence). The CDR3 spells CASSPSVNSYEQYF. The CDR3, as DNA: TGTGCCAGCAGCCCGAGCGTTAACTCCTACGAGCAGTACTTC.

There are many counts of this clonotype. CDR3 residues: CASSMDRGIAGELFF. The CDR3 DNA reads as TGCGCCAGCAGCATGGACAGGGGAATCGCCGGGGAGCTGTTTTTT. The V and J genes are TRBV5-1 and TRBJ2-2; 9 bases fit TRBD1. V was clipped by 4 bases and J by 6 bases; unmatched bases: 7. Germline lookup yields CDR1 SGHRS and CDR2 YFSETQ. CDR3 length: 15 amino acids.

This clonotype was observed a few times. The chain recombines TRBV20-1 with TRBJ2-7; weak D call: TRBD2 (6 bases). Germline V gives CDR1 DFQATT, CDR2 SNEGSKA (reference sequence). There are 15 residues in the CDR3. Between the trimmed V and J ends, which lost 5 bases and 0 bases, there was a span of 17 bases. CDR3 residues: CSADGGGASSYEQYF. In nucleotides, the CDR3 is TGCAGTGCTGATGGAGGCGGGGCGAGCTCCTACGAGCAGTACTTC.

The chain combines TRBV9 with TRBJ1-2; D is possibly TRBD1 (5 bases). This CDR3 spans 16 amino acids. Germline V gene sequence: CDR1 SGDLS, CDR2 YYNGEE. V lost 3 bases and J 5 bases, leaving 20 bases between the germline ends. CDR3 residues: CASSGVFGQGAYGYTF. The DNA of the CDR3 is TGTGCCAGCAGCGGGGTATTCGGGCAGGGTGCTTATGGCTACACCTTC.

The chain carries TRBV28 and TRBJ2-5, with 8 nucleotides matching TRBD2. CDR1 is MDHEN and CDR2 is SYDVKM in the germline V gene. The junction had 16 bases not matched to a gene; V was cut back by 5 bases and J by 5 bases. The CDR3 totals 17 residues. CDR3 sequence (DNA): TGTGCCAGCAGTCCCGCGTCCGCTAGCGGGTTAGGGGAGACCCAGTACTTC. This sequence encodes CASSPASASGLGETQYF.

This clonotype was seen a few times. The chain is built from TRBV11-2 and TRBJ2-1, with D possibly being TRBD1 (5 bases). Germline CDR1 SGHAT, CDR2 FQNNGV. Trimming pared 3 bases from V and 2 bases from J, leaving 11 bases between. The CDR3 is 15 amino acids. The CDR3 DNA reads TGTGCCAGCAGCTTCCAGACAGCGACCTACAATGAGCAGTTCTTC. Protein product: CASSFQTATYNEQFF.

V is TRBV20-1 and J is TRBJ1-5; D not certain. The V end was cut by 3 bases, the J end by 0 bases, with 12 bases between. The CDR3 contains 15 residues. CDR1 is DFQATT and CDR2 is SNEGSKA in the germline V gene (reference sequence). CDR3 protein: CSASMGTDSNQPQHF. The CDR3 DNA sequence: TGCAGTGCTAGCATGGGAACAGATAGCAATCAGCCCCAGCATTTT.

The V and J genes are TRBV6-2 or TRBV6-3 and TRBJ2-6; D possibly corresponds to TRBD1 (5 bases). This CDR3 contains 15 residues. V lost 6 bases, J lost 2 bases, and 11 bases lay in between. CDR1 and CDR2 from the germline V gene are MNHEY and SVGEGT. Written as DNA, the CDR3 is TGTGCCAGCAGCGCCGACAGAGCTGGGGCCAACGTCCTGACTTTC. Its protein is CASSADRAGANVLTF.

This clonotype was observed a handful of times. V is TRBV30 and J is TRBJ2-5, with 9 bases matching TRBD2. CDR3 size: 15 residues. V was pared by 0 bases and J by 1 base, with 3 bases of the junction left unmatched. Germline CDR1 and CDR2: GTSNPN and SVGIG (reference sequence). CDR3 loop: CAWSVGSGSQETQYF. The CDR3 bases are TGTGCCTGGAGTGTAGGTAGCGGGAGCCAAGAGACCCAGTACTTC.

This sequence joins TRBV9 and TRBJ2-1, with 10 bases aligning to TRBD2. Trimming removed 5 bases from V and 7 bases from J; junction bases left unmatched: 15. CDR1 and CDR2 (germline): SGDLS, YYNGEE. The CDR3 runs to 17 residues. CDR3 amino acids: CASRSERGLAGANEQFF. The CDR3 DNA reads as TGTGCCAGCAGGTCCGAGCGGGGGCTAGCGGGGGCGAATGAGCAGTTCTTC.

This chain connects TRBV4-1 to TRBJ1-1; D gene unclear. Trimming took off 1 base at V and 5 bases at J, with 8 bases between the two ends. The germline CDR1 and CDR2 sequences are MGHRA and YSYEKL. The CDR3 is 13 residues long. DNA for the CDR3: TGCGCCAGCAGCCAAGGTTTGATTACTGAAGCTTTCTTT. Protein sequence: CASSQGLITEAFF.

As concerns this clonotype: The junction differs from germline at one of its ends, possibly a read error. The chain's CDR3 is CSVLSGQGDGYAF. The DNA for the CDR3 is TGCAGCGTGTTAAGTGGGCAAGGGGATGGCTACGCCTTC. The chain carries TRBV29-1 and TRBJ1-2; maybe TRBD1 (5 bases). CDR1 and CDR2 (germline): SQVTM, ANQGSEA. This CDR3 has 13 residues.

This clonotype appeared a few times. The gene calls are TRBV20-1 and TRBJ1-2; unclear D gene. Germline CDR1 DFQATT, CDR2 SNEGSKA (reference sequence). CDR3 length equals 14 residues. V was pared by 7 bases and J by 0 bases, with 15 bases between. This CDR3 reads CSGALRTTNYGYTF. The CDR3 DNA is TGCAGTGGGGCACTCCGCACGACTAACTATGGCTACACCTTC.

The chain carries TRBV7-2 and TRBJ1-2, with a tentative D call TRBD1 (5 bases). Germline CDR1 and CDR2: SGHTA and FQGNSA. Trimming pared 1 base from V and 2 bases from J, leaving 11 bases between. The CDR3 has 15 amino acids. The CDR3 sequence: CASSLGRGGNYGYTF. The CDR3 DNA reads TGTGCCAGCAGCTTAGGCCGGGGGGGGAACTATGGCTACACCTTC.

Ten or more counts support this clonotype. The chain couples TRBV11-2 to TRBJ2-5; TRBD2 aligns across 10 bases. Germline loops: CDR1 SGHAT, CDR2 FQNNGV. The length of the CDR3 is 15 residues. J was trimmed by 5 bases and V by 3 bases; bases with no gene match: 6. CDR3 nucleotides: TGTGCCAGCAGCTTTGGACTAGCGGAAACTGAGACCCAGTACTTC. Protein sequence: CASSFGLAETETQYF.

This clonotype occurred a few times. This chain connects TRBV30 to TRBJ2-3; D is possibly TRBD1 or TRBD2 (6 bases each). Trimming left V 4 bases short and J 4 bases short, with 15 bases between. The CDR3 runs 14 residues. Per germline, CDR1 GTSNPN and CDR2 SVGIG (reference sequence). The CDR3 loop is CAWTRGEWPDTQYF. The CDR3 nucleotides are TGTGCCTGGACTAGGGGGGAGTGGCCAGATACGCAGTATTTT.

The chain uses TRBV18 and TRBJ1-4; maybe TRBD1 (6 bases). Trimming took off 3 bases at V and 10 bases at J, with 18 bases between the two ends. The CDR3 sequence is 15 residues long. Germline V gene sequence: CDR1 KGHSH, CDR2 LQKENI. The DNA of the CDR3 is TGTGCCAGCTCACCCTCCGGGACGGGGGCTGGAAAACTGTTTTTT. Amino acid sequence: CASSPSGTGAGKLFF.

A few counts support this clonotype. At one of its ends the junction is not consistent with the germline gene, which may arise from a read error. This chain joins TRBV27 and TRBJ1-6, with D uncertain. This CDR3 comprises 14 residues. CDR1 is MNHEY and CDR2 is SMNVEV in the germline V gene (reference sequence). CDR3 in amino acids: CASSLDLQASPLRF. CDR3 nucleotide sequence: TGTGCCAGCAGTTTAGACCTCCAGGCGTCACCCCTCCGCTTT.

Points on this clonotype: No conserved phenylalanine or tryptophan ends this CDR3, so it is likely a read error. The V call is TRBV7-9, the J call TRBJ1-6; D unresolved. V gave up 4 bases and J gave up 6 bases, with 7 bases separating them. Germline V gene sequence: CDR1 SEHNR, CDR2 FQNEAQ (reference sequence). CDR3 length: 13 residues. DNA of the CDR3: TGTGCCAGCAGCTCTGCTGCTAATTCACCCCTCCACCTT. Its translation is CASSSAANSPLHL.

The V call is TRBV20-1, the J call TRBJ1-6, with D maybe TRBD1 (5 bases). CDR1 and CDR2 (germline): DFQATT, SNEGSKA (reference sequence). Trimming removed 6 bases from V and 6 bases from J, with 27 bases in between. This CDR3 is built from 18 residues. DNA for the CDR3: TGCAGTGCCACGCGACCAGGCAGGGTCGAGTCCATTAATTCACCCCTCCACTTT. This sequence encodes CSATRPGRVESINSPLHF.